One and the same sample provided the 8 T cell receptor beta chains below, sequenced in a study of blood T cell repertoires in COVID-19. Sequenced by immunoSEQ multiplex PCR; TCRdb stores in-frame clones only, minus some. The sample consists of some 100,000 clones, about 85% of them appearing once. Sample: peripheral blood. These receptor sequences come from a human donor in a cohort sampled during active COVID-19.

The chain is built from TRBV10-1 and TRBJ2-7, with 11 bases matching TRBD2. V was clipped by 0 bases and J by 0 bases; unmatched bases: 1. Per the germline V gene, CDR1 is WNHNN and CDR2 is SYGVQD (reference sequence). The CDR3 is 16 residues long. The CDR3 loop is CASSESTSGSSYEQYF. CDR3 nucleotides: TGCGCCAGCAGTGAGTCAACTAGCGGGAGCTCCTACGAGCAGTACTTC.

This clone was counted only a few times. The chain has TRBV10-3 and TRBJ1-1; 7 bases line up with TRBD1. In germline, CDR1 is ENHRY, CDR2 SYGVKD. The ends lost 6 bases at V and 5 bases at J; junction bases unmatched: 9. This CDR3 contains 14 residues. CDR3 loop: CAIRNRQGGTEAFF. The CDR3 DNA reads TGTGCCATCAGGAACCGACAGGGCGGGACTGAAGCTTTCTTT.

The chain employs TRBV27 and TRBJ1-2; 9 bases align to TRBD1. CDR1 and CDR2 from the germline V gene are MNHEY and SMNVEV (reference sequence). CDR3 size: 14 residues. V lost 10 bases to trimming and J lost 6 bases; unmatched junction nucleotides: 12. DNA for the CDR3: TGTGCCAACGGGGACAGGGTTTTAGGTAATGGCTACACCTTC. It translates to CANGDRVLGNGYTF.

The chain recombines TRBV5-1 with TRBJ1-4; TRBD1 matches at 7 bases. The V segment lost 3 bases and the J segment 2 bases; nucleotides outside the gene matches: 4. Germline-derived CDR1 and CDR2 are SGHRS and YFSETQ. This CDR3 contains 15 residues. In DNA, the CDR3 is TGCGCCAGCAGCTCCTGGGACAGCACTAATGAAAAACTGTTTTTT. Translation: CASSSWDSTNEKLFF.

This clone was picked up one time. The V call is TRBV18, the J call TRBJ2-4; tentatively, D is TRBD2 (5 bases). V dropped 3 bases and J dropped 0 bases, with 15 bases sitting between them. From germline, CDR1 is KGHSH and CDR2 LQKENI. CDR3 length: 17 amino acids. CDR3 amino acids: CASSPYTSGLAKNIQYF. CDR3 DNA sequence: TGTGCCAGCTCACCTTACACCAGCGGCCTAGCCAAAAACATTCAGTACTTC. The whole variable domain, filled in from reference TRBV18 and TRBJ2-4, reads NAGVMQNPRHLVRRRGQEARLRCSPMKGHSHVYWYRQLPEEGLKFMVYLQKENIIDESGMPKERFSAEFPKEGPSILRIQQVVRGDSAAYFCASSPYTSGLAKNIQYFGAGTRLSVL.

The V call is TRBV28, the J call TRBJ1-2; the match to TRBD1 covers 10 bases. Germline V lookup: CDR1 MDHEN, CDR2 SYDVKM. This CDR3 is built from 14 residues. V shed 3 bases, J shed 7 bases, and the junction held 5 bases outside the gene matches. The CDR3 DNA is TGTGCCAGCAGTTTGGGACAGGGGCCTATTGGCTACACCTTC. Protein sequence: CASSLGQGPIGYTF.

V is TRBV3-1 (or the pseudogene TRBV3-2) and J is TRBJ2-7; 8 bases line up with TRBD2. The CDR3 extends over 14 amino acids. Germline lookup yields CDR1 LGHDT and CDR2 YNNKEL (reference sequence). Trimming took 2 bases from V and 5 from J; bases not matched to a gene: 5. The CDR3 region has the DNA TGTGCCAGCAGCCAAATAAGCGGGGGTAACGAGCAGTACTTC. Translation: CASSQISGGNEQYF.

The rearrangement joins TRBV20-1 to TRBJ2-1; 11 nucleotides match TRBD2. CDR1 and CDR2 (germline): DFQATT, SNEGSKA (reference sequence). J lost 0 bases, V lost 3 bases, and 7 bases had no gene match. The CDR3 is 17 residues long. The CDR3, as DNA: TGCAGTGCTAGTCCCCCCCTAGCGGGAGGCTCCTACAATGAGCAGTTCTTC. Protein product: CSASPPLAGGSYNEQFF.